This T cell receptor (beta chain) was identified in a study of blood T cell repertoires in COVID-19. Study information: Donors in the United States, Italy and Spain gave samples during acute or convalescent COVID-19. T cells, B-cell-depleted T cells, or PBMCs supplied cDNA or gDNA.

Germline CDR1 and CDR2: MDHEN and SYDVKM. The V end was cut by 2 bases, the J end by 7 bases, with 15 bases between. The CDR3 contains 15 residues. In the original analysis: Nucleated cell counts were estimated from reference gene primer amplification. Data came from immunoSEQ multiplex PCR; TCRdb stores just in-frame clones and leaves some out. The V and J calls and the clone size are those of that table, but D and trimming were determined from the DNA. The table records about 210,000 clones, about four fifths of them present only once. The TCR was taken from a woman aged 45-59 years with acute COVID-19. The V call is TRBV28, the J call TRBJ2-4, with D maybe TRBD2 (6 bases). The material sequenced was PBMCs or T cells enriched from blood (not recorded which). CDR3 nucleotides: TGTGCCAGCAGTTTAGGCGGGGCCGCAAAGAACATTCAGTACTTC. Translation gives CASSLGGAAKNIQYF.